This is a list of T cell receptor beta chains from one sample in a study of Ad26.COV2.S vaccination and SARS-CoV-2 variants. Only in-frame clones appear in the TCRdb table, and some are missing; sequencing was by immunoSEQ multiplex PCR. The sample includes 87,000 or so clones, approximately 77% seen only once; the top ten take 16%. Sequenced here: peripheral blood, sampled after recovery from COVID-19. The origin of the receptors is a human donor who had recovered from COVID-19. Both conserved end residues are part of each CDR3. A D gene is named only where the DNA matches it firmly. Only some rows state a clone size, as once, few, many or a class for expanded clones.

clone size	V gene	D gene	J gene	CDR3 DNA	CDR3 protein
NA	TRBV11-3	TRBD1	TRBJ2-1	TGTGCCAGCAGCTCGGGACAGGGGGGGTTCTTC	CASSSGQGGFF
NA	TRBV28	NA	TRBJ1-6	TGTGCCAGCAGTGGGCAGATAACAGGAGCTTCACCCCTCCACTTT	CASSGQITGASPLHF
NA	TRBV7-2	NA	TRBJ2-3	TGTGCCAGCAGCTTAGCGCCCCGCCCCAGGGTCGGCACAGATACGCAGTATTTT	CASSLAPRPRVGTDTQYF
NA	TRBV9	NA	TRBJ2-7	TGTGCCAGCAGCGTTGGACTCTCACAGACGTACGAGCAGTACTTC	CASSVGLSQTYEQYF
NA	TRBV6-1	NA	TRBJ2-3	TGTGCCAGCAGTGAAGCGGGAAACTACCGAGATACGCAGTATTTT	CASSEAGNYRDTQYF
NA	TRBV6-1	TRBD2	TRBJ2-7	TGTGCCAGCAGTGCCAAACTAGCGGCCCTCCAGATTTGGCAGTACTTC	CASSAKLAALQIWQYF
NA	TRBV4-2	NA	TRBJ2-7	TGTGCCAGCAGCCACGGACAGAAAACCTACGAGCAGTACTTC	CASSHGQKTYEQYF
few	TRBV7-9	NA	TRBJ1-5	TGTGCCAGCAGCTTATTTGGGAATCAGCCCCAGCATTTT	CASSLFGNQPQHF
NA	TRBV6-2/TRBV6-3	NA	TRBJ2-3	TGTGCCAGCAGTTACTTAGGAGGGGCCGGGGATACGCAGTATTTT	CASSYLGGAGDTQYF
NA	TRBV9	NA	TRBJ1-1	TGTGCCAGCAGCGTAGGCTATGCGGCGGGCGGCACTGAAGCTTTCTTT	CASSVGYAAGGTEAFF
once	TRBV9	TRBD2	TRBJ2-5	TGTGCCAGCAGCCCCCGCAGGGGACTAGCGACGGGGGAGACCCAGTACTTC	CASSPRRGLATGETQYF
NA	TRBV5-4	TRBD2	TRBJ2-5	TGTGCCAGCAGTCTGGGACTAGTGGTAGAGACCCAGTACTTC	CASSLGLVVETQYF
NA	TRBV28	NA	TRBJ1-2	TGTGCCAGCAGTACAGCTAACTATGGCTACACCTTC	CASSTANYGYTF
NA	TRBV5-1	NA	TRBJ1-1	TGCGCCAGCAGCGACATTCAGGGGCGAGAGACAGGAGCTTTCTTT	CASSDIQGRETGAFF
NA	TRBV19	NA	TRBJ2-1	TGTGCCAGTAGTACACGGGACTGGGCCTACAATGAGCAGTTCTTC	CASSTRDWAYNEQFF
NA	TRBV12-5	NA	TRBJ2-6	TGTGCTAGTGGCAAGCCGGATCCGGGGGCTAGGGCCAACGTCCTGACTTTC	CASGKPDPGARANVLTF
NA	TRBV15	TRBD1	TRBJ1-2	TGTGCCACCAGCAGACGGACAGGAAACTATGGCTACACCTTC	CATSRRTGNYGYTF
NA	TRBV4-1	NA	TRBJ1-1	TGCGCCAGCAGGCTCCAGGAGCCCTTGAACACTGAAGCTTTCTTT	CASRLQEPLNTEAFF
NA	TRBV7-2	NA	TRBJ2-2	TGTGCCAGCAGCTTAGTTAGGCTTGCGAACACCGGGGAGCTGTTTTTT	CASSLVRLANTGELFF
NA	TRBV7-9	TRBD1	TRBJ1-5	TGTGCCAGCAGCGAGACAGGGGGGAGCAATCAGCCCCAGCATTTT	CASSETGGSNQPQHF